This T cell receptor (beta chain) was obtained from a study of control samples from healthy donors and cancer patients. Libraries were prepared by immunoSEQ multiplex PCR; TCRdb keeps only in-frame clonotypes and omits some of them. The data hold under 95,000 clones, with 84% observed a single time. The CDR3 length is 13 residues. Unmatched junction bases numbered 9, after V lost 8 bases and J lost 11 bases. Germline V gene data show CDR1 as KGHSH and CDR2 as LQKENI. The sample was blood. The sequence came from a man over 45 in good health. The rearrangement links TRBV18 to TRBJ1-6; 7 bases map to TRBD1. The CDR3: CASTTGREAPLHF. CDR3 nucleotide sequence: TGTGCCAGCACGACAGGGCGGGAGGCACCCCTCCACTTT. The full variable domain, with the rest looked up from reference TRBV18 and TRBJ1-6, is NAGVMQNPRHLVRRRGQEARLRCSPMKGHSHVYWYRQLPEEGLKFMVYLQKENIIDESGMPKERFSAEFPKEGPSILRIQQVVRGDSAAYFCASTTGREAPLHFGNGTRLTVT.